This T cell receptor beta chain stems from a study of PD-L1 blockade in urothelial cancer. In the study overall: The patients' atezolizumab therapy, 1,200 mg intravenously every 3 weeks, started at some point between 2014 and 2016.

Time point defined: pretreatment peripheral blood. This CDR3 contains 15 residues. V was pared by 2 bases and J by 9 bases, with 12 bases of the junction left unmatched. Germline CDR1 reads SNHLY; CDR2 reads FYNNEI. The sample holds one count of this clone. Profiling relied on immunoSEQ multiplex PCR, and the TCRdb table lists in-frame clones only, not all of them. In the table there are tens of thousands of clones, almost 90% of which are singletons. The sample in question was PBMCs, obtained around atezolizumab (anti-PD-L1) treatment. This receptor was identified in a man aged 55-75 years with urothelial cancer. The chain uses TRBV2 and TRBJ1-2, with 7 bases fitting TRBD1. The CDR3 sequence: CASSEKGQNRDSYTF. CDR3 in DNA: TGTGCCAGCAGTGAAAAGGGACAGAACCGGGATAGCTACACCTTC. The full variable domain, rest sourced from reference TRBV2 and TRBJ1-2, is EPEVTQTPSHQVTQMGQEVILRCVPISNHLYFYWYRQILGQKVEFLVSFYNNEISEKSEIFDDQFSVERPDGSNFTLKIRSTKLEDSAMYFCASSEKGQNRDSYTFGSGTRLTVV.